This T cell receptor beta chain was identified during a study of blood T cell repertoires in COVID-19. The authors' processing: Using reference gene primer amplification, nucleated cell counts were estimated. Using immunoSEQ multiplex PCR, the repertoire was profiled, and TCRdb retains in-frame clones only, with some absent. Clone size and the V and J calls come from that table; the DNA yielded D and trimming. Among over 75,000 clones listed, 80% were seen once. V shed 5 bases and J 0 bases; nucleotides not matched to a gene: 7. The CDR3 covers 16 residues. Germline values: CDR1 LGHDT, CDR2 YNNKEL (reference sequence).

The sequencing input was peripheral blood. The rearrangement joins TRBV3-1 (or the pseudogene TRBV3-2) to TRBJ2-4; 7 bases agree with TRBD1. This receptor was identified in a human donor in a cohort sampled during active COVID-19. The CDR3 nucleotides read TGTGCCAGCAGCACCCGGGACAGCAAAGCCAAAAACATTCAGTACTTC. This encodes CASSTRDSKAKNIQYF.